These T cell receptor beta chains were read from a single sample in a study of T cell responses to AZD1222 COVID-19 vaccine. TCRdb's copy holds only in-frame clones and misses some; the assay was immunoSEQ multiplex PCR. The sample records over 100,000 clones, more than 85% being singletons. The sequences come from peripheral blood, collected on day 0 of AZD1222 vaccination. Receptors originate from an adult in good health. Each CDR3 is given with its conserved first and last residue. D genes are given only for firm matches. Only some rows state a clone size, as once, few, many or a class for expanded clones.

j_gene: TRBJ1-2
v_gene: TRBV5-6
abundance: -
d_gene: TRBD1
CDR3aa: CASSLGRTGVYGYTF
CDR3nt: TGTGCCAGCAGCTTGGGGCGAACAGGGGTCTATGGCTACACCTTC

j_gene: TRBJ2-1
v_gene: TRBV7-9
abundance: -
d_gene: -
CDR3aa: CASSEQGVSYNEQFF
CDR3nt: TGTGCCAGCAGCGAACAGGGAGTCTCCTACAATGAGCAGTTCTTC

j_gene: TRBJ1-5
v_gene: TRBV2
abundance: -
d_gene: -
CDR3aa: CASSAAANSNQPQHF
CDR3nt: TGTGCCAGCAGTGCGGCAGCGAATAGCAATCAGCCCCAGCATTTT

j_gene: TRBJ2-1
v_gene: TRBV19
abundance: -
d_gene: TRBD1
CDR3aa: CASSGTGEYRSFDEQFF
CDR3nt: TGTGCCAGTAGCGGGACAGGGGAATATAGGTCTTTCGATGAGCAGTTCTTC

j_gene: TRBJ2-7
v_gene: TRBV18
abundance: -
d_gene: TRBD1
CDR3aa: CASSPPNRGYEQYF
CDR3nt: TGTGCCAGCTCACCACCAAACAGGGGCTACGAGCAGTACTTC

j_gene: TRBJ2-7
v_gene: TRBV30
abundance: few
d_gene: -
CDR3aa: CAWSVLRSSYEQYF
CDR3nt: TGTGCCTGGAGTGTCTTAAGGAGCTCCTACGAGCAGTACTTC

j_gene: TRBJ2-7
v_gene: TRBV28
abundance: once
d_gene: -
CDR3aa: CASSSTGLEQYF
CDR3nt: TGTGCCAGCAGCTCAACAGGGCTCGAGCAGTACTTC

j_gene: TRBJ1-5
v_gene: TRBV7-8
abundance: -
d_gene: -
CDR3aa: CASSSGGVSNQPQHF
CDR3nt: TGTGCCAGCAGCTCCGGTGGGGTTAGCAATCAGCCCCAGCATTTT

j_gene: TRBJ1-2
v_gene: TRBV6-5
abundance: -
d_gene: TRBD1
CDR3aa: CASSPGGGDYGYTF
CDR3nt: TGTGCCAGCAGTCCTGGAGGGGGCGACTATGGCTACACCTTC

j_gene: TRBJ1-2
v_gene: TRBV30
abundance: -
d_gene: -
CDR3aa: CAWTGDRGDYTF
CDR3nt: TGTGCCTGGACCGGGGATCGTGGTGACTACACCTTC

j_gene: TRBJ1-6
v_gene: TRBV2
abundance: -
d_gene: -
CDR3aa: CASSEVAGWNSPLHF
CDR3nt: TGTGCCAGCAGTGAAGTGGCAGGGTGGAATTCACCCCTCCACTTT

j_gene: TRBJ1-2
v_gene: TRBV25-1
abundance: once
d_gene: TRBD1
CDR3aa: CASSDPTGDAYGYTF
CDR3nt: TGTGCCAGCAGTGACCCCACAGGGGACGCGTATGGCTACACCTTC

j_gene: TRBJ2-7
v_gene: TRBV11-2
abundance: -
d_gene: -
CDR3aa: CASSLARTGLEQYF
CDR3nt: TGTGCCAGCAGCTTAGCCCGCACGGGTCTCGAGCAGTACTTC

j_gene: TRBJ2-5
v_gene: TRBV4-1
abundance: -
d_gene: -
CDR3aa: CASSQSGGQGETQYF
CDR3nt: TGCGCCAGCAGCCAATCGGGGGGACAAGGAGAGACCCAGTACTTC

j_gene: TRBJ1-5
v_gene: TRBV2
abundance: -
d_gene: TRBD1
CDR3aa: CASNQDMSGGQPQHF
CDR3nt: TGTGCCAGCAACCAGGACATGTCAGGGGGTCAGCCCCAGCATTTT

j_gene: TRBJ2-2
v_gene: TRBV7-9
abundance: -
d_gene: TRBD2
CDR3aa: CATLVTSGANTGELFF
CDR3nt: TGTGCCACCCTAGTGACTAGCGGCGCGAACACCGGGGAGCTGTTTTTT

j_gene: TRBJ1-6
v_gene: TRBV9
abundance: -
d_gene: TRBD1
CDR3aa: CASSETGFSNSPLHF
CDR3nt: TGTGCCAGCAGCGAGACAGGGTTTTCGAATTCACCCCTCCACTTT

j_gene: TRBJ2-3
v_gene: TRBV28
abundance: -
d_gene: -
CDR3aa: CASSLEGPDTQYF
CDR3nt: TGTGCCAGCAGTTTAGAAGGCCCAGATACGCAGTATTTT

j_gene: TRBJ2-5
v_gene: TRBV11-2
abundance: -
d_gene: TRBD2
CDR3aa: CASSLGTSGSRWETQYF
CDR3nt: TGTGCCAGCAGCTTGGGGACTAGCGGGAGTCGGTGGGAGACCCAGTACTTC

j_gene: TRBJ2-5
v_gene: TRBV7-2
abundance: -
d_gene: -
CDR3aa: CASSLDGGLGETQYF
CDR3nt: TGTGCCAGCAGCTTAGATGGGGGGCTCGGGGAGACCCAGTACTTC

j_gene: TRBJ2-2
v_gene: TRBV19
abundance: -
d_gene: TRBD2
CDR3aa: CASAGGPGTGELFF
CDR3nt: TGTGCCAGTGCGGGAGGGCCGGGCACCGGGGAGCTGTTTTTT

j_gene: TRBJ2-1
v_gene: TRBV18
abundance: once
d_gene: -
CDR3aa: CASSPSLDRLEQFF
CDR3nt: TGTGCCAGCTCACCATCGCTAGATCGGTTAGAGCAGTTCTTC

j_gene: TRBJ1-1
v_gene: TRBV5-1
abundance: -
d_gene: -
CDR3aa: CASSLGGDDPPDTEAFF
CDR3nt: TGCGCCAGCAGCTTGGGTGGGGACGACCCCCCTGACACTGAAGCTTTCTTT

j_gene: TRBJ2-5
v_gene: TRBV5-1
abundance: -
d_gene: -
CDR3aa: CASSLDSETQYF
CDR3nt: TGCGCCAGCAGCTTGGATTCAGAGACCCAGTACTTC

j_gene: TRBJ1-1
v_gene: TRBV11-2
abundance: -
d_gene: -
CDR3aa: CASSPGGGTEAFF
CDR3nt: TGTGCCAGCAGCCCGGGGGGTGGCACTGAAGCTTTCTTT

j_gene: TRBJ1-2
v_gene: TRBV7-2
abundance: -
d_gene: -
CDR3aa: CASSLLEYGYTF
CDR3nt: TGTGCCAGCAGCTTACTAGAGTATGGCTACACCTTC

j_gene: TRBJ1-1
v_gene: TRBV5-4
abundance: once
d_gene: -
CDR3aa: CASSSGRGMNTEAFF
CDR3nt: TGTGCCAGCAGCTCCGGACGGGGGATGAACACTGAAGCTTTCTTT

j_gene: TRBJ2-2
v_gene: TRBV5-4
abundance: -
d_gene: TRBD2
CDR3aa: CASSLGGLRELFF
CDR3nt: TGTGCCAGCAGCCTGGGAGGGCTCAGGGAGCTGTTTTTT

j_gene: TRBJ2-3
v_gene: TRBV29-1
abundance: -
d_gene: -
CDR3aa: CSVEVGLEVRDTQYF
CDR3nt: TGCAGCGTTGAAGTAGGCCTGGAGGTTAGAGATACGCAGTATTTT